This TCR beta chain was documented in a study of blood T cell repertoires in COVID-19. Study background: Italy, Spain and the United States were the sources of the convalescent and acute COVID-19 samples. PBMCs, B-cell-depleted T cells, or T cells were the source of the cDNA or gDNA that made up the material.

V lost 4 bases and J lost 4, with 7 bases in between. This CDR3 has 12 amino acids. Germline V gives CDR1 SNHLY, CDR2 FYNNEI. As handled by the study authors: Scientists estimated how many nucleated cells there were by amplifying reference gene primers. Repertoires were generated with immunoSEQ multiplex PCR, while TCRdb's copy carries only in-frame clones and drops some. V, J and clone size are taken as reported in that table, and D and trimming were inferred from the DNA itself. The sample contains 16,000 or so clones, 80% to 90% of which appear only once. Source material: peripheral blood. The receptor was isolated from a man at least 80 years old with acute or convalescent COVID-19. The genes are TRBV2 and TRBJ1-2; D gene unclear. This chain's CDR3 is CASSVRVYGYTF. The DNA for the CDR3 is TGTGCCAGCAGTGTCCGGGTCTATGGCTACACCTTC.